This T cell receptor (beta chain) comes out of a study of OX40 agonist ivuxolimab in advanced cancers. Whole-study context: People in dose escalation had one of these cancers: hepatocellular carcinoma, melanoma, renal cell or head and neck cancer.

The CDR3 spans 15 residues. Trimming stripped 2 bases from V and 1 base from J, with 12 bases between. Per germline, CDR1 SGHRS and CDR2 YFSETQ. With baseline, cycle 4 day 1, and cycle 7 day 1 as timepoints, blood was sampled. Sequencing was performed with immunoSEQ multiplex PCR; in TCRdb, only in-frame clones are kept and a portion is missing. The sample has 99,000 or so clones; approximately 95% are singletons. The receptor's source is an adult with an advanced solid tumor such as melanoma, head and neck, liver or kidney cancer. The rearrangement uses TRBV5-1 and TRBJ1-1; D remains unclear. Sequenced material: CD4+ or CD8+ T cells sorted from blood, taken in a trial of the OX40 agonist ivuxolimab. CDR3 protein: CASSFRRWGNTEAFF. In DNA, the CDR3 is TGCGCCAGCAGCTTCCGCCGGTGGGGGAACACTGAAGCTTTCTTT.